This T cell receptor (beta chain) was observed in a study of regulatory T cells in long-lasting Graves disease. Overall study results and limits: Persistent disease preferred TRBV28, TRBJ1-2 and TRBJ2-5.

V was pared by 8 bases and J by 4 bases, with 11 bases between. The length of the CDR3 is 12 residues. Noted time point: persistent/refractory GD, antithyroid drugs over 5 years with positive TRAb. Construction of the TCR library relied on RNA isolated from PBMCs. Diagnoses of Graves' disease were made by American Thyroid Association guidelines. From an endocrinology department in Xi'an, China, came the patients. This clonotype occurred a few times. Its target is unknown. Arm-PCR of CDR3 regions and iRepertoire HTBI primers were the basis on which TCR beta libraries were built. In the authors' methods: The samples included approximately 62 TRBV and approximately 15 TRBJ segments. Via MiXCR, TCRdb re-called the multiplex PCR reads, giving one row per CDR3 protein. The authors' filters were not applied to this entry. The table records over 650,000 distinct CDR3 sequences, about 32% of them present only once.

The V call is TRBV12-3 or TRBV12-4, the J call TRBJ1-2, with D possibly matching TRBD1 (5 bases). Material: peripheral blood mononuclear cells (PBMCs), obtained when the disease was refractory, from a patient treated with antithyroid drugs. This receptor was identified in a female donor with Graves disease. CDR3 region: CASLGGVYGYTF. CDR3 DNA sequence: TGTGCCAGCCTCGGGGGGGTCTATGGCTACACCTTC.